This TCR beta chain originates from a study of cytomegalovirus exposure and HLA in healthy donors. At the level of the study: Earlier results showed almost 120 million unique TCR beta sequences derived from 150 million to 200 million T cells. From donors who were HLA-typed, an early data release held approximately 91 million unique TCRs.

Regarding the study as a whole: The only immune exposure information that was available was CMV serostatus. The study recorded 164 TCR beta chains that were cytomegalovirus-associated.

Deletions cut 7 bases from V and 6 bases from J, with 19 bases between. CDR3 length: 14 residues. Germline V CDR1 and CDR2: ENHRY, SYGVKD. The PCR made use of 60 Vbeta and 13 Jbeta primers. Assay: immunoSEQ multiplex PCR; the TCRdb copy retains only in-frame clones and omits some. The sample table includes fewer than 250,000 clones. As for this clone: Its antigen is currently unknown.

This chain uses TRBV10-3 with TRBJ2-7, with a weak D call TRBD1 (6 bases). Sample: PBMCs. The TCR originated in a young woman in good health and CMV-seropositive. Here the CDR3 reads CAIKSRQDNSEQYF. CDR3 nucleotides: TGTGCCATCAAGTCTCGACAGGACAATAGCGAGCAGTACTTC.